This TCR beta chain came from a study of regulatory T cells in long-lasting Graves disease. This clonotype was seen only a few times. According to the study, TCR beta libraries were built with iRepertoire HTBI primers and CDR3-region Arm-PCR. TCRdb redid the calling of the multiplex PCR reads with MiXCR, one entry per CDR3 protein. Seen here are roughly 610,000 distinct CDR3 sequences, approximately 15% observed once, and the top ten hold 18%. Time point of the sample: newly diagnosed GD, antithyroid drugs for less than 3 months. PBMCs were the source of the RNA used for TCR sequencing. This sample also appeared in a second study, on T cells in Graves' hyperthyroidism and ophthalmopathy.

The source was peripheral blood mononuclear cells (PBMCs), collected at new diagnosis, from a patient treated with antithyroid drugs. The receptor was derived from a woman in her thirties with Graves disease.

The CDR3 coding sequence is TGTGCCAGCAGCTTAGTAGTGACTAGCGGGAGGTACGAGCAGTACTTC. Translated, it gives CASSLVVTSGRYEQYF. The chain links TRBV7-2 to TRBJ2-7, with 13 positions matching TRBD2. Germline CDR1 SGHTA, CDR2 FQGNSA. The CDR3 contains 16 residues. V was pared by 1 base and J by 4 bases, with 4 bases of the junction left unmatched.